This TCR beta chain was sequenced for a study of blood T cell repertoires in COVID-19. Germline V gives CDR1 PRHDT, CDR2 FYEKMQ (reference sequence). The CDR3 is made up of 14 amino acids. V was clipped by 6 bases and J by 6 bases, with 14 bases between them. As processed by the authors: Nucleated cell number was recorded as an estimate derived from reference gene primer amplification. Sequenced by immunoSEQ multiplex PCR; TCRdb stores in-frame clones only, minus some. D and trimming were read from the DNA, whereas the V and J calls and clone size are those reported in that table. This sample yields about 170,000 clones, of which around 84% are seen a single time; 5.5% to 7% belongs to the top ten.

V and J are TRBV13 and TRBJ2-2; D is ambiguous. The receptor comes from a man aged 50 to 59 with active or convalescent COVID-19. Specimen: peripheral blood. In nucleotides, the CDR3 is TGTGCCAGCAGGTCGTCTATAAGTTCCGGGGAGCTGTTTTTT. It translates to CASRSSISSGELFF.